This T cell receptor (beta chain) was documented in a study of early T cells in non-severe SARS-CoV-2 infection. One entry per CDR3 protein, called by TCRdb with MiXCR from the 5' RACE reads. This table holds more than 65,000 distinct CDR3 sequences, over 10% found once. This CDR3 has 13 residues. Germline CDR1 MGHDK, CDR2 SYGVNS. The ends lost 4 bases at V and 8 bases at J; junction bases unmatched: 4. This clonotype was counted ten times or more. The source of this sequence is an adult who was a healthcare worker with PCR-confirmed SARS-CoV-2 infection or an uninfected control (not recorded which). Material: whole blood. V is TRBV25-1 and J is TRBJ2-3; TRBD1 matches 9 bases. Here the CDR3 DNA reads TGTGCCAGCAGTGCACAGGGGGCTGGTACGCAGTATTTT. Its translation: CASSAQGAGTQYF.